A selection of T cell receptor beta chains follows, all from one sample in a study of blood T cell repertoires in COVID-19. The assay was immunoSEQ multiplex PCR, and TCRdb's table has in-frame clones only and misses some. The sample consists of about 280,000 clones, almost 90% of them appearing once. The sequencing sample was made of PBMCs or T cells enriched from blood (not recorded which). These TCRs come from a woman in her late teens or twenties with acute COVID-19. Each CDR3 is given with its conserved first and last residue. The order of the fields is V gene, clone size, J gene, D gene, CDR3 protein, CDR3 DNA. A D gene is named only where the DNA matches it firmly. The listing skips clone size in some rows; elsewhere it reads once, few, many or a size class.

V gene: TRBV9
clone size: -
J gene: TRBJ2-7
D gene: -
CDR3 protein: CASSVTQYAAEQYF
CDR3 DNA: TGTGCCAGCAGCGTGACCCAATACGCGGCCGAGCAGTACTTC

V gene: TRBV10-1
clone size: few
J gene: TRBJ2-1
D gene: TRBD1
CDR3 protein: CASSRGPMDEQFF
CDR3 DNA: TGCGCCAGCAGCAGGGGGCCCATGGATGAGCAGTTCTTC

V gene: TRBV10-2
clone size: -
J gene: TRBJ1-5
D gene: -
CDR3 protein: CASQGNQGNQPQHF
CDR3 DNA: TGCGCCAGCCAGGGGAATCAGGGGAATCAGCCCCAGCATTTT

V gene: TRBV29-1
clone size: -
J gene: TRBJ2-7
D gene: TRBD2
CDR3 protein: CSVEVYGEREANYEQYF
CDR3 DNA: TGCAGCGTTGAAGTTTATGGAGAGCGGGAGGCCAACTACGAGCAGTACTTC

V gene: TRBV11-2
clone size: -
J gene: TRBJ2-3
D gene: -
CDR3 protein: CASRKGGFGTDTQYF
CDR3 DNA: TGTGCCAGCAGGAAAGGGGGTTTCGGCACAGATACGCAGTATTTT

V gene: TRBV4-2
clone size: -
J gene: TRBJ2-5
D gene: TRBD2
CDR3 protein: CASSQDRGDQETQYF
CDR3 DNA: TGTGCCAGCAGCCAAGATCGGGGGGACCAAGAGACCCAGTACTTC

V gene: TRBV30
clone size: -
J gene: TRBJ2-1
D gene: TRBD2
CDR3 protein: CAWSSGSITYNEQFF
CDR3 DNA: TGTGCCTGGAGCAGCGGGAGTATAACCTACAATGAGCAGTTCTTC

V gene: TRBV15
clone size: -
J gene: TRBJ2-7
D gene: TRBD2
CDR3 protein: CATSRGGPSGASYEQYF
CDR3 DNA: TGTGCCACCAGCAGAGGGGGCCCTAGCGGGGCCTCCTACGAGCAGTACTTC

V gene: TRBV20-1
clone size: -
J gene: TRBJ2-3
D gene: -
CDR3 protein: CSASRRQNTDTQYF
CDR3 DNA: TGCAGTGCTAGTCGGCGGCAAAACACAGATACGCAGTATTTT

V gene: TRBV11-2
clone size: -
J gene: TRBJ2-1
D gene: TRBD2
CDR3 protein: CASSLGASGRGGEQFF
CDR3 DNA: TGTGCCAGCAGCTTAGGTGCTAGCGGGAGGGGAGGAGAGCAGTTCTTC

V gene: TRBV7-2
clone size: -
J gene: TRBJ2-5
D gene: -
CDR3 protein: CASSLVQGLQETQYF
CDR3 DNA: TGTGCCAGCAGCTTAGTACAGGGATTGCAAGAGACCCAGTACTTC

V gene: TRBV19
clone size: -
J gene: TRBJ1-1
D gene: -
CDR3 protein: CASSNEQGVRTFF
CDR3 DNA: TGTGCCAGTAGTAATGAGCAAGGGGTGAGGACTTTCTTT

V gene: TRBV27
clone size: -
J gene: TRBJ1-1
D gene: TRBD1
CDR3 protein: CASSTGGTEAFF
CDR3 DNA: TGTGCCAGCTCGACAGGGGGAACTGAAGCTTTCTTT

V gene: TRBV19
clone size: few
J gene: TRBJ2-2
D gene: -
CDR3 protein: CASSQLGDTGELFF
CDR3 DNA: TGTGCCAGTAGTCAGCTGGGAGACACCGGGGAGCTGTTTTTT

V gene: TRBV9
clone size: -
J gene: TRBJ2-7
D gene: -
CDR3 protein: CASSPFQGASYEQYF
CDR3 DNA: TGTGCCAGCAGCCCTTTCCAGGGCGCCTCCTACGAGCAGTACTTC

V gene: TRBV29-1
clone size: once
J gene: TRBJ1-4
D gene: -
CDR3 protein: CSGRGATNEKLFF
CDR3 DNA: TGCAGCGGGCGGGGGGCAACTAATGAAAAACTGTTTTTT

V gene: TRBV18
clone size: -
J gene: TRBJ1-4
D gene: TRBD1
CDR3 protein: CASSPIGQVGEKLFF
CDR3 DNA: TGTGCCAGCTCACCGATTGGACAGGTGGGTGAAAAACTGTTTTTT

V gene: TRBV9
clone size: -
J gene: TRBJ1-2
D gene: -
CDR3 protein: CASSVGGSYGYTF
CDR3 DNA: TGTGCCAGCAGCGTGGGGGGTTCCTATGGCTACACCTTC

V gene: TRBV10-1
clone size: few
J gene: TRBJ2-2
D gene: TRBD2
CDR3 protein: CASRGLAGGPGTGELFF
CDR3 DNA: TGCGCCAGCAGGGGACTAGCGGGAGGGCCCGGCACCGGGGAGCTGTTTTTT

V gene: TRBV11-2
clone size: -
J gene: TRBJ1-1
D gene: TRBD1
CDR3 protein: CASSLSWRTGPEAFF
CDR3 DNA: TGTGCCAGCAGCTTAAGTTGGAGGACAGGCCCTGAAGCTTTCTTT

V gene: TRBV30
clone size: once
J gene: TRBJ1-5
D gene: -
CDR3 protein: CAWSDVNQPQHF
CDR3 DNA: TGTGCCTGGAGTGATGTAAATCAGCCCCAGCATTTT

V gene: TRBV2
clone size: -
J gene: TRBJ1-2
D gene: -
CDR3 protein: CASSDRNYGYTF
CDR3 DNA: TGTGCCAGCAGTGACAGGAACTATGGCTACACCTTC

V gene: TRBV14
clone size: -
J gene: TRBJ2-6
D gene: -
CDR3 protein: CASSQLGANVLTF
CDR3 DNA: TGTGCCAGCAGCCAACTCGGGGCCAACGTCCTGACTTTC

V gene: TRBV20-1
clone size: -
J gene: TRBJ1-1
D gene: -
CDR3 protein: CSARADSEAFF
CDR3 DNA: TGCAGTGCTAGAGCTGACAGTGAAGCTTTCTTT

V gene: TRBV27
clone size: -
J gene: TRBJ2-2
D gene: -
CDR3 protein: CASSTGEGHTGELFF
CDR3 DNA: TGTGCCAGCAGTACAGGCGAAGGACACACCGGGGAGCTGTTTTTT

V gene: TRBV30
clone size: -
J gene: TRBJ2-6
D gene: -
CDR3 protein: CAWSRWTGTIAGANVLTF
CDR3 DNA: TGTGCCTGGAGTCGCTGGACAGGGACTATTGCTGGGGCCAACGTCCTGACTTTC

V gene: TRBV6-6
clone size: -
J gene: TRBJ2-3
D gene: -
CDR3 protein: CASSYPRQYF
CDR3 DNA: TGTGCCAGCAGTTACCCCCGGCAGTATTTT

V gene: TRBV19
clone size: -
J gene: TRBJ2-1
D gene: -
CDR3 protein: CASNSWVTPDNEQFF
CDR3 DNA: TGTGCCAGTAATAGCTGGGTTACACCCGACAATGAGCAGTTCTTC

V gene: TRBV7-9
clone size: few
J gene: TRBJ2-1
D gene: -
CDR3 protein: CASSSPIWEANEQFF
CDR3 DNA: TGTGCCAGCAGCTCCCCCATATGGGAGGCTAATGAGCAGTTCTTC

V gene: TRBV2
clone size: -
J gene: TRBJ1-1
D gene: TRBD1
CDR3 protein: CASRHRGFTEAFF
CDR3 DNA: TGTGCCAGCAGACACAGGGGGTTCACTGAAGCTTTCTTT

V gene: TRBV15
clone size: -
J gene: TRBJ2-5
D gene: TRBD1
CDR3 protein: CATSRDRGRAETQYF
CDR3 DNA: TGTGCCACCAGCAGGGACAGGGGGCGCGCGGAGACCCAGTACTTC

V gene: TRBV28
clone size: -
J gene: TRBJ2-2
D gene: -
CDR3 protein: CASSFLGLRTGELFF
CDR3 DNA: TGTGCCAGCAGTTTTTTAGGACTAAGAACCGGGGAGCTGTTTTTT

V gene: TRBV6-2/TRBV6-3
clone size: -
J gene: TRBJ2-2
D gene: TRBD2
CDR3 protein: CASSLAGRGTGELFF
CDR3 DNA: TGTGCCAGCAGTCTAGCGGGAAGAGGCACCGGGGAGCTGTTTTTT

V gene: TRBV9
clone size: -
J gene: TRBJ2-2
D gene: -
CDR3 protein: CASSVGGRLNTGELFF
CDR3 DNA: TGTGCCAGCAGCGTAGGGGGCAGGTTGAACACCGGGGAGCTGTTTTTT

V gene: TRBV19
clone size: -
J gene: TRBJ1-2
D gene: -
CDR3 protein: CASSITDRSNYGYTF
CDR3 DNA: TGTGCCAGTAGTATCACTGACAGATCTAACTATGGCTACACCTTC

V gene: TRBV5-1
clone size: -
J gene: TRBJ2-3
D gene: -
CDR3 protein: CASSLAGGFRDRTDTQYF
CDR3 DNA: TGCGCCAGCAGCTTGGCCGGCGGTTTCAGAGACCGCACAGATACGCAGTATTTT

V gene: TRBV7-9
clone size: few
J gene: TRBJ2-7
D gene: -
CDR3 protein: CASSPGLTDRSSYEQYF
CDR3 DNA: TGTGCCAGCAGCCCAGGGTTAACCGACAGAAGCTCCTACGAGCAGTACTTC

V gene: TRBV7-6
clone size: once
J gene: TRBJ1-6
D gene: TRBD1
CDR3 protein: CASSLTPDRGNNSPLHF
CDR3 DNA: TGTGCCAGCAGCCTAACGCCCGACAGGGGCAATAATTCACCCCTCCACTTT

V gene: TRBV28
clone size: -
J gene: TRBJ2-6
D gene: TRBD1
CDR3 protein: CASIPRDRGDVLTF
CDR3 DNA: TGTGCCAGCATCCCCCGAGACAGGGGAGACGTCCTGACTTTC

V gene: TRBV20-1
clone size: -
J gene: TRBJ2-7
D gene: TRBD2
CDR3 protein: CSASGGLAGAYEQYF
CDR3 DNA: TGCAGTGCCAGTGGCGGCCTAGCGGGAGCTTACGAGCAGTACTTC

V gene: TRBV6-6
clone size: -
J gene: TRBJ1-5
D gene: TRBD1
CDR3 protein: CASSSSDRGGNQPQHF
CDR3 DNA: TGTGCCAGCAGCTCCTCGGACAGGGGGGGCAATCAGCCCCAGCATTTT

V gene: TRBV5-5
clone size: -
J gene: TRBJ1-4
D gene: -
CDR3 protein: CASSPRAQGVGEKLFF
CDR3 DNA: TGTGCCAGCAGCCCCCGAGCCCAAGGGGTAGGGGAAAAACTGTTTTTT

V gene: TRBV5-1
clone size: -
J gene: TRBJ2-7
D gene: -
CDR3 protein: CASSSTTRVYEQYF
CDR3 DNA: TGCGCCAGCAGCTCCACAACCAGGGTCTACGAGCAGTACTTC

V gene: TRBV7-2
clone size: -
J gene: TRBJ1-1
D gene: -
CDR3 protein: CASSLKTGISEAFF
CDR3 DNA: TGTGCCAGCAGCTTAAAAACAGGGATCTCTGAAGCTTTCTTT

V gene: TRBV5-1
clone size: -
J gene: TRBJ1-3
D gene: TRBD1
CDR3 protein: CASSSQQGASGNTIYF
CDR3 DNA: TGCGCCAGCAGCTCCCAACAGGGGGCGAGTGGAAACACCATATATTTT

V gene: TRBV28
clone size: -
J gene: TRBJ2-1
D gene: TRBD2
CDR3 protein: CASSFIAGGTYNEQFF
CDR3 DNA: TGTGCCAGCAGTTTTATAGCGGGAGGGACCTACAATGAGCAGTTCTTC

V gene: TRBV6-1
clone size: few
J gene: TRBJ2-7
D gene: -
CDR3 protein: CASSDEPRSYEQYF
CDR3 DNA: TGTGCCAGCAGTGATGAACCCCGGAGCTACGAGCAGTACTTC

V gene: TRBV6-4
clone size: -
J gene: TRBJ2-1
D gene: TRBD2
CDR3 protein: CASSDEASGYNEQFF
CDR3 DNA: TGTGCCAGCAGTGACGAGGCTAGCGGATACAATGAGCAGTTCTTC

V gene: TRBV5-4
clone size: -
J gene: TRBJ1-1
D gene: TRBD1
CDR3 protein: CASSPYRDRVKMNTEAFF
CDR3 DNA: TGTGCCAGCAGCCCATACCGGGACAGAGTCAAGATGAACACTGAAGCTTTCTTT

V gene: TRBV30
clone size: -
J gene: TRBJ2-3
D gene: -
CDR3 protein: CAWSVFGGEGDTQYF
CDR3 DNA: TGTGCCTGGAGTGTATTTGGAGGAGAGGGAGATACGCAGTATTTT

V gene: TRBV27
clone size: -
J gene: TRBJ1-2
D gene: -
CDR3 protein: CASSLSREAHYGYTF
CDR3 DNA: TGTGCCAGCAGTTTATCCCGGGAGGCACACTATGGCTACACCTTC

V gene: TRBV5-5
clone size: -
J gene: TRBJ2-2
D gene: -
CDR3 protein: CASSFRVGGTISGTGELFF
CDR3 DNA: TGTGCCAGCAGCTTTAGGGTAGGGGGAACCATTTCGGGTACCGGGGAGCTGTTTTTT

V gene: TRBV28
clone size: -
J gene: TRBJ1-1
D gene: -
CDR3 protein: CASSFWAESIVHF
CDR3 DNA: TGTGCCAGCAGTTTTTGGGCAGAAAGCATAGTTCACTTT

V gene: TRBV5-4
clone size: -
J gene: TRBJ2-5
D gene: TRBD1
CDR3 protein: CASSPGQGQILTQYF
CDR3 DNA: TGTGCCAGCAGCCCTGGACAGGGCCAAATTTTAACCCAGTACTTC

V gene: TRBV27
clone size: -
J gene: TRBJ2-5
D gene: TRBD1
CDR3 protein: CASSPYGGTGVGTQYF
CDR3 DNA: TGTGCCAGCAGCCCGTACGGCGGGACAGGGGTGGGCACCCAGTACTTC